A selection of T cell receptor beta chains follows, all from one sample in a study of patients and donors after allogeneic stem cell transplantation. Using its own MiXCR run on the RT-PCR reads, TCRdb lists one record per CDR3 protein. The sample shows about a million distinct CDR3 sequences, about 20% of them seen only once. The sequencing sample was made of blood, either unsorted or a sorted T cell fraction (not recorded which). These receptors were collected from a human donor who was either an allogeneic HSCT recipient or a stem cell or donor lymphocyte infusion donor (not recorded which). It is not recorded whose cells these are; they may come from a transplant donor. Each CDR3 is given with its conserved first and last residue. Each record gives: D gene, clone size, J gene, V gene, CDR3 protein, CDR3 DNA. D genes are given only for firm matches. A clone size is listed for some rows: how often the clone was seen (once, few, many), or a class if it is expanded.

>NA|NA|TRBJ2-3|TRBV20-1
CSARLRARGTQYF
TGCAGTGCTAGACTGCGGGCCCGGGGGACGCAGTATTTT
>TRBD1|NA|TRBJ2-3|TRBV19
CASSISRTGSTDTQYF
TGTGCCAGTAGTATATCCCGGACAGGAAGCACAGATACGCAGTATTTT
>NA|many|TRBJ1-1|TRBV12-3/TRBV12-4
CASNLNMNTEAFF
TGTGCCAGCAATCTGAACATGAACACTGAAGCTTTCTTT
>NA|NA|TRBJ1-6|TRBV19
CASGAVQNNSPLHF
TGTGCCAGTGGGGCGGTCCAGAATAATTCACCCCTCCACTTT
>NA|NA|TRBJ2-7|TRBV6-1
CASSQQLPYEQYF
TGTGCCAGCAGTCAACAGCTACCCTACGAGCAGTACTTC
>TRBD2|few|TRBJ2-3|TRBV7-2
CASSLGGGGVTQYF
TGTGCCAGCAGCTTAGGTGGCGGGGGGGTTACGCAGTATTTT
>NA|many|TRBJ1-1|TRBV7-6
CASSLGGYIDTEAFF
TGTGCCAGCAGCCTGGGCGGATACATCGACACTGAAGCTTTCTTT
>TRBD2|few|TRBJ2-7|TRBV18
CASSPLGGSGSYEQYF
TGTGCCAGCTCACCCCTCGGAGGTAGCGGGAGTTACGAGCAGTACTTC
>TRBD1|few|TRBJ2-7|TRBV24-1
CATSPDRVPHEQYF
TGTGCCACCAGCCCCGACAGGGTTCCTCACGAGCAGTACTTC
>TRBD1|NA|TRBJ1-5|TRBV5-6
CASSLGGRGLKQPQHF
TGTGCCAGCAGCTTGGGTGGCAGGGGGCTAAAACAGCCCCAGCATTTT
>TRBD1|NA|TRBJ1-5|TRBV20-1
CSARGLNRGSSNQPQHF
TGCAGTGCTAGGGGTTTAAACAGGGGGTCTAGCAATCAGCCCCAGCATTTT
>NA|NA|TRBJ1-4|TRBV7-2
CASSGTGSINEKLFF
TGTGCCAGCAGTGGAACCGGGTCCATAAATGAAAAACTGTTTTTT
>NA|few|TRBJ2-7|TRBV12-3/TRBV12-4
CASSLLGVSYEQYF
TGTGCCAGCAGTTTACTTGGAGTCTCCTACGAGCAGTACTTC
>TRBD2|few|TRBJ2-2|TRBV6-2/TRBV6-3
CASSLAGTNPGELFF
TGTGCCAGCAGTTTAGCGGGAACCAACCCCGGGGAGCTGTTTTTT
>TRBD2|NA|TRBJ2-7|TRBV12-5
CASGFSLAGVTYEQYF
TGTGCTAGTGGTTTTTCACTAGCGGGGGTAACCTACGAGCAGTACTTC
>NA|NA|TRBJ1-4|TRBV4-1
CASSQDGITNEKLFF
TGCGCCAGCAGCCAAGACGGGATTACTAATGAAAAACTGTTTTTT
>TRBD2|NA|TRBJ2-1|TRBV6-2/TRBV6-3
CASSLAGNPDYNEQFF
TGTGCCAGCAGTCTAGCGGGAAACCCGGACTACAATGAGCAGTTCTTC
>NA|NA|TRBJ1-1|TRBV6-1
CASKRSGGQYTEAFF
TGTGCCAGCAAAAGGTCGGGGGGTCAATACACTGAAGCTTTCTTT
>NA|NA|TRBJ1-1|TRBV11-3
CASWGGENTEAFF
TGTGCCAGCTGGGGCGGGGAAAACACTGAAGCTTTCTTT
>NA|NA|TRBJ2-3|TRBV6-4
CASSDGLSTDTQYF
TGTGCCAGCAGTGACGGGCTTTCCACAGATACGCAGTATTTT
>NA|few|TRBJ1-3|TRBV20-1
CSARADPRPGNTIYF
TGCAGTGCTAGAGCCGATCCCCGGCCTGGAAACACCATATATTTT
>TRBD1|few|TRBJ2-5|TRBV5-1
CASSGQGNQETQYF
TGCGCCAGCTCGGGACAGGGCAACCAAGAGACCCAGTACTTC
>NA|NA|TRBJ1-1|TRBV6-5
CASRSRRGEAFF
TGTGCCAGCAGGTCCAGGAGGGGTGAAGCTTTCTTT
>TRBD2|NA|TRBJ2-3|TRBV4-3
CASSQVTSGGGDTQYF
TGCGCCAGCAGCCAGGTTACTAGCGGGGGGGGGGATACGCAGTATTTT
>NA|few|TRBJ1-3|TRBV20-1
CSASTGRTGNTIYF
TGCAGTGCTAGTACGGGGCGCACGGGAAACACCATATATTTT
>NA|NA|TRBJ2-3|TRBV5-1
CASSRSGENTDTQYF
TGCGCCAGCAGCCGGAGTGGGGAGAACACAGATACGCAGTATTTT
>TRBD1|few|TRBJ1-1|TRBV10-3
CAIRAGGGVAFF
TGTGCCATCAGGGCAGGGGGTGGGGTAGCTTTCTTT
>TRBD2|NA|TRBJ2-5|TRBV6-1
CATSGTRPNQETQYF
TGTGCCACGTCCGGGACTAGACCAAACCAAGAGACCCAGTACTTC
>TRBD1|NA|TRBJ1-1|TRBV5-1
CASSKTGQGALNTEAFF
TGCGCCAGCAGCAAAACCGGACAGGGGGCTTTAAACACTGAAGCTTTCTTT
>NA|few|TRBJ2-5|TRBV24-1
CASATGLGETQYF
TGTGCCAGCGCGACAGGTTTGGGGGAGACCCAGTACTTC
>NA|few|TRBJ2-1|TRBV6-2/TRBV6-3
CASSLPIQGSNNEQFF
TGTGCCAGCAGTCTTCCGATTCAGGGCAGTAACAATGAGCAGTTCTTC
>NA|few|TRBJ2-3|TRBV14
CASSSRFDTQYF
TGTGCCAGCAGCTCCCGATTTGATACGCAGTATTTT
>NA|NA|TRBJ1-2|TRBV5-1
CASTRGYGGLLAGYTF
TGCGCCAGCACAAGGGGCTACGGAGGGCTCCTTGCCGGCTACACCTTC
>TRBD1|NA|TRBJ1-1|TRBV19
CASRVTGTEAFF
TGTGCCAGTAGAGTGACAGGGACTGAAGCTTTCTTT
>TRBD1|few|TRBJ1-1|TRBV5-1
CASSLVQGARLDTEAFF
TGCGCCAGCAGCTTGGTTCAGGGGGCTCGTTTGGACACTGAAGCTTTCTTT
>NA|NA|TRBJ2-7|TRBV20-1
CSARATSYEQYF
TGCAGTGCTAGAGCAACGTCCTACGAGCAGTACTTC
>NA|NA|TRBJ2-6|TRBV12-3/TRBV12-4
CAGGTGANVLTF
TGTGCCGGGGGGACTGGGGCCAACGTCCTGACTTTC
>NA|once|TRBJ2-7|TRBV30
CAWTPPSYEQYF
TGTGCCTGGACCCCCCCCTCCTACGAGCAGTACTTC
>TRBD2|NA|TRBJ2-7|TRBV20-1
CSARDSRTSGGVYEQYF
TGCAGTGCTAGAGATTCTAGGACTAGCGGGGGGGTCTACGAGCAGTACTTC
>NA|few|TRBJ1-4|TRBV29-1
CSVGRDSEKLFF
TGCAGCGTAGGAAGGGATAGTGAAAAACTGTTTTTT
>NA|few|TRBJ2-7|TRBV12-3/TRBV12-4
CASSKKAGVVEQYF
TGTGCCAGCAGTAAAAAGGCTGGGGTAGTTGAGCAGTACTTC
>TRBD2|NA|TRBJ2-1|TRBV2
CASSRGLAVSYNEQFF
TGTGCCAGCAGCAGAGGACTAGCGGTTTCCTACAATGAGCAGTTCTTC
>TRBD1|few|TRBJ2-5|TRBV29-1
CSVLGQVGTQYF
TGCAGCGTTCTTGGACAGGTGGGGACCCAGTACTTC
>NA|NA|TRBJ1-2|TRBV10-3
CAISEPGKRQGDHGYTF
TGTGCCATCAGTGAGCCCGGGAAACGCCAGGGCGATCATGGCTACACCTTC
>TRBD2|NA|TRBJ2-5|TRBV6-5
CASSYSELAGGGETQYF
TGTGCCAGCAGTTACTCGGAGCTAGCGGGAGGTGGTGAGACCCAGTACTTC
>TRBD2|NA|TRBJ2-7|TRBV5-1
CASSLGVTSAYEQYF
TGCGCCAGCAGCTTGGGTGTGACTAGCGCCTACGAGCAGTACTTC
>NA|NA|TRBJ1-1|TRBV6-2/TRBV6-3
CASSYDRLNTEAFF
TGTGCCAGCAGTTACGACAGGCTGAACACTGAAGCTTTCTTT
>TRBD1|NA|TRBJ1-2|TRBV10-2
CASRGTGGPLYGYTF
TGCGCCAGCAGAGGGACAGGGGGCCCCCTTTATGGCTACACCTTC
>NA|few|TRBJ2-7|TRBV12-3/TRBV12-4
CASSINYGPYEQYF
TGTGCCAGCAGCATAAATTACGGGCCCTACGAGCAGTACTTC
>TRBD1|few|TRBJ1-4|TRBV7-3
CASSPPRDRVLEKLFF
TGTGCCAGCAGCCCTCCAAGGGACAGGGTTTTGGAAAAACTGTTTTTT
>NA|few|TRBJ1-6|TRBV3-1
CASSQQFGNNSPLHF
TGTGCCAGCAGCCAACAGTTTGGGAATAATTCACCCCTCCACTTT
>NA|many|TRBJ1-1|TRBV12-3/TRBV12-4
CASSLGQRSEAFF
TGTGCCAGCAGTTTAGGACAGCGCTCTGAAGCTTTCTTT
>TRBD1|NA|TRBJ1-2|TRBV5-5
CASSRPGTGLGYTF
TGTGCCAGCAGCCGTCCCGGGACAGGGTTGGGCTACACCTTC